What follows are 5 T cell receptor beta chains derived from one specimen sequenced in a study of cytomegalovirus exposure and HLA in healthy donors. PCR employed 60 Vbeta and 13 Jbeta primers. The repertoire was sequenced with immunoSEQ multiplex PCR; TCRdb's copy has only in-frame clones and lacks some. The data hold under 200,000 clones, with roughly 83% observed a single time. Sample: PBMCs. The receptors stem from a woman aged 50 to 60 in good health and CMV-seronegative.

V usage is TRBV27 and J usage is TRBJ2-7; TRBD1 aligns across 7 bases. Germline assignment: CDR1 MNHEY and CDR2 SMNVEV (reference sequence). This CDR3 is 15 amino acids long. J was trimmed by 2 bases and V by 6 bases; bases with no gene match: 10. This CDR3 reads CASSPPGQPTYEQYF. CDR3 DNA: TGTGCCAGCAGCCCGCCGGGACAGCCTACCTACGAGCAGTACTTC.

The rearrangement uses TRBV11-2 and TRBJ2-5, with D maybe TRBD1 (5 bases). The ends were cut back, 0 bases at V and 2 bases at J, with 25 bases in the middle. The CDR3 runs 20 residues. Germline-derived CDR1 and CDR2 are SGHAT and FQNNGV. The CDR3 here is CASSLDWVFGALSPQETQYF. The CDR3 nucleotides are TGTGCCAGCAGCTTAGATTGGGTGTTTGGGGCCCTCTCCCCTCAAGAGACCCAGTACTTC.

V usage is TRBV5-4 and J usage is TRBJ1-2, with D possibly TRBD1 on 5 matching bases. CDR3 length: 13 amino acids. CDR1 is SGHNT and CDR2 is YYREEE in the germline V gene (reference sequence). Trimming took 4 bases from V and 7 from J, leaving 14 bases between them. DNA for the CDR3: TGTGCCAGCAGCCGATCACAGGTAGCTGGCTACACCTTC. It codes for CASSRSQVAGYTF.

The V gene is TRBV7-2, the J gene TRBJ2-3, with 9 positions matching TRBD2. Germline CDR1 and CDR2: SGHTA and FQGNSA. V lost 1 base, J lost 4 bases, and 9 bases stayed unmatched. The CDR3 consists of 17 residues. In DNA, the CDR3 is TGTGCCAGCAGCTTAGTTGGCGGGGGGGCCGTTTCAGATACGCAGTATTTT. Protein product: CASSLVGGGAVSDTQYF.

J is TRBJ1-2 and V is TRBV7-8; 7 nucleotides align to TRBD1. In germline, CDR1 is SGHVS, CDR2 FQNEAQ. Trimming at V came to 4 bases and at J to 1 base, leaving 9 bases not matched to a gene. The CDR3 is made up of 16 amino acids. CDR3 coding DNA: TGTGCCAGCAGCTCAAACCGGGACAGATTTAACTATGGCTACACCTTC. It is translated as CASSSNRDRFNYGYTF.